This note documents a single TCR beta chain sequence. Repertoires were generated with immunoSEQ multiplex PCR, while TCRdb's copy carries only in-frame clones and drops some. The profile shows some 210,000 clones, over 80% of them singletons. This sample is drawn from a study of control samples from healthy donors and cancer patients. This CDR3 comprises 16 residues. Germline V gives CDR1 KGHSH, CDR2 LQKENI. Unmatched junction bases numbered 6, after V lost 3 bases and J lost 1 base. The sequencing input was blood. The TCR sequence derives from a man between 25 and 39 years old in good health. The chain carries TRBV18 and TRBJ2-3; 8 positions agree with TRBD2. CDR3 coding DNA: TGTGCCAGCTCACCGGTGGCGGGGGGCGGCACAGATACGCAGTATTTT. This translates into CASSPVAGGGTDTQYF.